Presented here are 22 T cell receptor beta chains from one specimen sequenced in a study of T-cell memory formation after mild COVID-19. A single record per CDR3 protein comes from TCRdb applying MiXCR to the 5' RACE reads. The table lists about 400,000 distinct CDR3 sequences, about 25% of them singletons, with 10% to 15% in the top ten. The sample consisted of PBMCs or a T cell subset sorted from them (not recorded which). All receptors come from an adult woman who had mild COVID-19 (a few samples of this study predate the infection). Cell type and time point are not known.

A few counts support this clonotype. The V call is TRBV6-6, the J call TRBJ1-1; TRBD1 matches at 9 bases. With 5 bases clipped from V and 6 bases from J, the junction kept 4 bases outside the gene matches. CDR1 is MNHNY and CDR2 is SVGAGI in the germline V gene (reference sequence). This CDR3 contains 13 residues. The CDR3 loop is CASSRQGVAEAFF. The CDR3, as DNA: TGTGCCAGCAGTAGACAGGGGGTCGCTGAAGCTTTCTTT.

On this clonotype itself: The junction differs from germline at one of its ends, possibly a read error. The CDR3 DNA sequence: TGTGCTAGCAGCCCCTACAGGGGGCTCTCCGAGCAGTACTTC. Its protein is CASSPYRGLSEQYF. The genes are TRBV7-7 and TRBJ2-7; 9 nucleotides align to TRBD1. This CDR3 has 14 residues. Germline assignment: CDR1 SSHAT and CDR2 FNYEAQ (reference sequence).

The chain has TRBV14 and TRBJ1-1; D ambiguous. This CDR3 comprises 15 residues. Germline V gene sequence: CDR1 SGHDN, CDR2 FVKESK. V was shortened by 4 bases and J by 0 bases, with 12 bases between the two germline ends. The CDR3 bases are TGTGCCAGCAGCCCCATCGGATACATGAACACTGAAGCTTTCTTT. Its protein product is CASSPIGYMNTEAFF.

This clonotype was counted only a few times. The chain is built from TRBV20-1 and TRBJ2-7; D is uncertain. The length of the CDR3 is 13 residues. CDR1 and CDR2 from the germline V gene are DFQATT and SNEGSKA (reference sequence). The ends were cut back, 5 bases at V and 5 bases at J, with 16 bases in the middle. DNA of the CDR3: TGCAGTGCTCCTCAAGCAGGACGCGACGAGCAGTACTTC. It yields the protein CSAPQAGRDEQYF.

This clonotype was counted only a few times. The rearrangement links TRBV2 to TRBJ1-6; the D is unclear. The ends were cut back, 6 bases at V and 0 bases at J, with 18 bases in the middle. Germline V gene sequence: CDR1 SNHLY, CDR2 FYNNEI. CDR3 length: 18 residues. The CDR3 DNA sequence: TGTGCCAGCAGGCGGCGTACTCCATATAGCTCCTATAATTCACCCCTCCACTTT. Its protein product is CASRRRTPYSSYNSPLHF.

The sample holds a few counts of this clonotype. Here the CDR3 DNA reads TGCGCCAGCAGCCAAGGACAGAGTAACACCGGGGAGCTGTTTTTT. Its translation is CASSQGQSNTGELFF. V gene TRBV4-1 combines with J gene TRBJ2-2; perhaps TRBD1 as D (5 bases). This CDR3 is 15 amino acids long. Germline V gene data show CDR1 as MGHRA and CDR2 as YSYEKL. Trimming removed 1 base from V and 2 bases from J, with 8 bases in between.

The chain couples TRBV4-1 to TRBJ1-2; possible D gene TRBD1, 5 bases. From germline, CDR1 is MGHRA and CDR2 YSYEKL. The CDR3 consists of 15 residues. Deletions cut 8 bases from V and 1 base from J, with 17 bases between. The CDR3: CASRSQKGFNYGYTF. For the CDR3, the DNA is TGCGCCAGCCGCTCACAGAAGGGGTTTAACTATGGCTACACCTTC.

This chain joins TRBV5-5 and TRBJ2-3, with 8 bases matching TRBD2. From germline, CDR1 is SGHKS and CDR2 YYEKEE (reference sequence). J was trimmed by 3 bases and V by 4 bases; bases with no gene match: 10. The CDR3 has 16 amino acids. For the CDR3, the DNA is TGTGCCAGCAGCGCGGGGGGAAATTTGAGGACAGATACGCAGTATTTT. Translation gives CASSAGGNLRTDTQYF.

This clonotype was seen at least ten times. The chain links TRBV20-1 to TRBJ2-1; no clear D gene. The CDR3 extends over 11 amino acids. V dropped 4 bases and J dropped 8 bases, with 9 bases sitting between them. The V gene's germline CDR1 is DFQATT and CDR2 SNEGSKA (reference sequence). For the CDR3, the DNA is TGCAGTGCTATTAAAGGGCATGAGCAGTTCTTC. Translation gives CSAIKGHEQFF.

The table lists this clonotype with a few counts. This chain links TRBV20-1 with TRBJ2-1, with D tentatively TRBD1 or TRBD2 (5 bases each). The length of the CDR3 is 15 residues. Germline V CDR1 and CDR2: DFQATT, SNEGSKA (reference sequence). Trimming took 0 bases from V and 2 from J, leaving 11 bases between them. CDR3 coding DNA: TGCAGTGCTAGAGAACCGGGACGCCCCTACAATGAGCAGTTCTTC. It translates to CSAREPGRPYNEQFF.

The J gene is TRBJ2-5, the V gene TRBV4-2; D is undetermined. CDR1 LGHNA and CDR2 YNFKEQ come from the germline V gene. The length of the CDR3 is 13 residues. V was clipped by 0 bases and J by 4 bases, with 6 bases between them. CDR3 coding DNA: TGTGCCAGCAGCCAAGAGGACCGAGAGACCCAGTACTTC. Protein sequence: CASSQEDRETQYF.

J is TRBJ2-3 and V is TRBV5-1, with D tentatively TRBD1 (6 bases). The CDR3 has 14 amino acids. Trimming pared 4 bases from V and 5 bases from J, leaving 14 bases between. CDR1 is SGHRS and CDR2 is YFSETQ in the germline V gene. The CDR3 DNA is TGCGCCAGCAGCCTTGATACAGGGAAAGATACGCAGTATTTT. It codes for CASSLDTGKDTQYF.

This clonotype was observed a few times. The chain is built from TRBV29-1 and TRBJ2-2; D may be TRBD1 (5 bases). Trimming left V 4 bases short and J 2 bases short, with 11 bases between. CDR3 length equals 14 residues. Germline lookup yields CDR1 SQVTM and CDR2 ANQGSEA. In nucleotides, the CDR3 is TGCAGCGTTGGACAGCCTTCAAACACCGGGGAGCTGTTTTTT. It encodes CSVGQPSNTGELFF.

This clonotype was counted a few times. J is TRBJ2-1 and V is TRBV11-3; TRBD1 aligns across 9 bases. The germline gives CDR1 SGHNT, CDR2 YENEEA. This CDR3 comprises 15 residues. With V trimmed by 6 bases and J by 7 bases, 10 bases remained unmatched. CDR3 region: CASSTTGGLGNEQFF. CDR3 DNA: TGTGCCAGCAGTACTACAGGGGGCTTGGGAAATGAGCAGTTCTTC. Using reference TRBV11-3 and TRBJ2-1 for the parts outside the CDR3, the full variable domain is EAGVVQSPRYKIIEKKQPVAFWCNPISGHNTLYWYLQNLGQGPELLIRYENEEAVDDSQLPKDRFSAERLKGVDSTLKIQPAELGDSAVYLCASSTTGGLGNEQFFGPGTRLTVL.

This clonotype was recorded a few times. The rearrangement links TRBV6-1 to TRBJ2-1; D not certain. This CDR3 comprises 13 residues. Trimming removed 7 bases at V and 9 bases at J, with 16 bases between. Germline lookup yields CDR1 MNHNS and CDR2 SASEGT. The CDR3 coding sequence is TGTGCCAGCACCCCCGTGGAAGTTGGTGAGCAGTTCTTC. Amino acid sequence: CASTPVEVGEQFF.

This clonotype has just a few counts. The chain recombines TRBV5-1 with TRBJ2-2, with 8 nucleotides matching TRBD2. This CDR3 has 17 residues. The V and J ends lost 0 bases and 4 bases, in that order; junction bases with no gene match: 8. Germline V gene lookup returns CDR1 SGHRS and CDR2 YFSETQ. This CDR3 is CASSLAGGGIGTGELFF. The DNA for the CDR3 is TGCGCCAGCAGCTTGGCCGGCGGGGGGATTGGCACCGGGGAGCTGTTTTTT.

The chain couples TRBV20-1 to TRBJ2-7; 7 bases map to TRBD1. Germline V CDR1 and CDR2: DFQATT, SNEGSKA (reference sequence). V was clipped by 4 bases and J by 0 bases; unmatched bases: 6. This CDR3 has 14 residues. Here the CDR3 DNA reads TGCAGTGCTACGGACAGGCGCAGCTCCTACGAGCAGTACTTC. Its translation is CSATDRRSSYEQYF.

The chain joins TRBV2 to TRBJ2-3, with D unresolved. CDR1 and CDR2 from the germline V gene are SNHLY and FYNNEI. The CDR3 runs 14 residues. V lost 7 bases and J lost 5, with 16 bases in between. The chain's CDR3 is CASNRRSSVDTQYF. In DNA, the CDR3 is TGTGCCAGCAACCGACGGAGTTCAGTAGATACGCAGTATTTT. Based on the CDR3 plus reference TRBV2 and TRBJ2-3, the full variable domain is EPEVTQTPSHQVTQMGQEVILRCVPISNHLYFYWYRQILGQKVEFLVSFYNNEISEKSEIFDDQFSVERPDGSNFTLKIRSTKLEDSAMYFCASNRRSSVDTQYFGPGTRLTVL.

A few counts support this clonotype. The chain links TRBV4-1 to TRBJ1-1, with D possibly being TRBD1 (5 bases). The germline V gene encodes CDR1 MGHRA and CDR2 YSYEKL. Trimming removed 1 base from V and 6 bases from J, with 9 bases in between. This CDR3 contains 13 residues. This CDR3 is CASSQVRVAEAFF. The CDR3 DNA is TGCGCCAGCAGCCAAGTCAGGGTTGCTGAAGCTTTCTTT.

The V and J genes are TRBV4-2 and TRBJ2-2; tentative D call: TRBD2 (6 bases). Trimming took 8 bases from V and 4 from J, leaving 17 bases between them. CDR1 and CDR2 (germline): LGHNA, YNFKEQ. The CDR3 length is 15 residues. Here the CDR3 reads CASCWDSTFTGELFF. In DNA, the CDR3 is TGTGCCAGCTGCTGGGACTCCACTTTCACCGGGGAGCTGTTTTTT.

This clonotype was seen a few times. The CDR3 sequence is CASSHRGAGELFF. CDR3 DNA sequence: TGTGCCAGCAGTCACAGAGGGGCCGGGGAGCTGTTTTTT. The chain links TRBV7-6 to TRBJ2-2; either TRBD1 or TRBD2 may supply D (5 bases each). The V gene's germline CDR1 is SGHVS and CDR2 FNYEAQ. The CDR3 is 13 amino acids. The germline V and J ends were trimmed by 6 bases and 6 bases, with 11 bases remaining between them.

J is TRBJ1-2 and V is TRBV7-8, with D perhaps TRBD1 (6 bases). This CDR3 is 15 amino acids long. Trimming stripped 5 bases from V and 3 bases from J, with 16 bases between. The germline CDR1 and CDR2 sequences are SGHVS and FQNEAQ. CDR3 DNA: TGTGCCAGCAGCCGGGGACATAATGGGGACTATGGCTACACCTTC. It yields the protein CASSRGHNGDYGYTF.